The clone carrying this T cell receptor beta chain was seen a handful of times. Its cognate antigen is unknown. This entry is derived from a study of regulatory T cells in long-lasting Graves disease. CDR1 is SGHKS, CDR2 YYEKEE, per germline (reference sequence). Trimming took off 2 bases at V and 5 bases at J, with 11 bases between the two ends. The CDR3 runs to 14 residues. Overall study results and limits: Compared with new cases, persistent Graves' patients showed reduced TCR diversity.

Building the TCR beta libraries relied on iRepertoire HTBI primers, and CDR3 regions underwent Arm-PCR. One entry per CDR3 protein, called by TCRdb with MiXCR from the multiplex PCR reads. This sample has hundreds of thousands of distinct CDR3 sequences, with approximately 21% found just once. Sample time point: persistent/refractory GD, antithyroid drugs over 5 years with positive TRAb. The TCR library used RNA extracted from PBMCs. The clonotype was recovered from a female donor with Graves disease. V and J are TRBV5-5 and TRBJ1-5; D possibly corresponds to TRBD1 (5 bases). The material was peripheral blood mononuclear cells (PBMCs), obtained when the disease was refractory, from a patient treated with antithyroid drugs. CDR3 amino acids: CASSLVVRDQPQHF. The CDR3 nucleotides read TGTGCCAGCAGCTTAGTAGTCAGGGATCAGCCCCAGCATTTT.